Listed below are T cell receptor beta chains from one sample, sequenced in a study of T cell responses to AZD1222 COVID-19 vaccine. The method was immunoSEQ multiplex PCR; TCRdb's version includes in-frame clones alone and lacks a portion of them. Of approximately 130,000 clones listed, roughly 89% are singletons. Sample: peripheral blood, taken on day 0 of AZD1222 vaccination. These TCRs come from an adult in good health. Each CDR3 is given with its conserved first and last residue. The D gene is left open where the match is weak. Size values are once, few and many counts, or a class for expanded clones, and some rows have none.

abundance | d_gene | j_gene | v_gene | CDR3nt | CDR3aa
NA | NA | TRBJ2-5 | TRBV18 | TGTGCCAGCTCGCGCACAGGGATCCTAGAGACCCAGTACTTC | CASSRTGILETQYF
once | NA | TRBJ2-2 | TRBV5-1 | TGCGCCAGCAGCTTGAAGGGTAGCACCGGGGAGCTGTTTTTT | CASSLKGSTGELFF
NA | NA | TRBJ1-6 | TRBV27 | TGTGCCAGCAGTTTTGGTCAGGGACGCAGCTCCTATAATTCACCCCTCCACTTT | CASSFGQGRSSYNSPLHF
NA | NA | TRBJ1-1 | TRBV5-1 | TGCGCCAGCAGCTTGGTAAGGGATACTGAAGCTTTCTTT | CASSLVRDTEAFF
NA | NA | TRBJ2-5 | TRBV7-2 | TGTGCCAGCAGCTTGTCTACGGCGGAAGAGACCCAGTACTTC | CASSLSTAEETQYF
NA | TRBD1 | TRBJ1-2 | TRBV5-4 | TGTGCCACCGAGGAGGGGGCCCTCGGCTACACCTTC | CATEEGALGYTF
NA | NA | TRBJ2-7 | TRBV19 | TGTGCCAGTAGTATATCAGCCACGAATAACTACGAGCAGTACTTC | CASSISATNNYEQYF
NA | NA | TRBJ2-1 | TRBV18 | TGTGCCAGCTCACCACGGGTAGCAACTTACAATGAGCAGTTCTTC | CASSPRVATYNEQFF
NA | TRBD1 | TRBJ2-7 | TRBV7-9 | TGTGCCAGCAGCTTCGGGACAGCCAACTACGAGCAGTACTTC | CASSFGTANYEQYF
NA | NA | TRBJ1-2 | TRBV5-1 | TGCGCCAGCAGCTTGGAGGTGTCGGGCTTCTACACCTTC | CASSLEVSGFYTF
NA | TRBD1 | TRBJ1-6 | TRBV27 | TGTGCCAGCAGTTTCCTAACCGGGACAGGGGGCGAGGCCCTCCACTTT | CASSFLTGTGGEALHF
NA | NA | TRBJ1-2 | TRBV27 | TGTGCCAGCAGCCCTTTTGCCCCCGGACCTTATGGCTACACCTTC | CASSPFAPGPYGYTF
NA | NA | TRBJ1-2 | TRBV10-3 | TGTGCCATCAGTCCCACCACCGATGGCTACACCTTC | CAISPTTDGYTF
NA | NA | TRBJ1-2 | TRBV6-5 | TGTGCCAGCAGTACCCGGACAGAAATTAACTATGGCTACACCTTC | CASSTRTEINYGYTF
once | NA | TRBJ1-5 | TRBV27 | TGTGCCAGCAGTCACTCCGGGGCCCCCACTCGGGATCAGCCCCAGCATTTT | CASSHSGAPTRDQPQHF
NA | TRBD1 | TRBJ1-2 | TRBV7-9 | TGTGCCAGCAGCTTAGGGGACAGGCATGGCTACACCTTC | CASSLGDRHGYTF
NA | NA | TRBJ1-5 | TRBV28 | TGTGCCAGCAGTTTGCGGGTCGCGGGGGGGAATCAGCCCCAGCATTTT | CASSLRVAGGNQPQHF
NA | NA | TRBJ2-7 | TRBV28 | TGTGCCAGCACCCCCTTCAGGCACTACGAGCAGTACTTC | CASTPFRHYEQYF
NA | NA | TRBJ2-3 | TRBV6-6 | TGTGCCAGCAGTTACTCGACGTCCGTCAATACGCAGTATTTT | CASSYSTSVNTQYF
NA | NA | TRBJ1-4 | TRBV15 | TGTGCCACCAGCAGAGAATCCCGACAGAGTGAAAAACTGTTTTTT | CATSRESRQSEKLFF
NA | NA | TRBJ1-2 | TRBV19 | TGTGCCAGTACGGGTGTAGATTCGGGTGATGGCTACACCTTC | CASTGVDSGDGYTF
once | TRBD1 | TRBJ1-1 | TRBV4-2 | TGTGCCAGCAGCCAAGCCCAGGACAGGGGTTGGGCTTTCTTT | CASSQAQDRGWAFF
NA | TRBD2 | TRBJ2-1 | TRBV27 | TGTGCCAGCAGTTTCCGCGACGGGGGGAGCAATGAGCAGTTCTTC | CASSFRDGGSNEQFF
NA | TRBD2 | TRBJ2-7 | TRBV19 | TGTGCCAGTAGTCCCCAGCGGGAGACCTACGAGCAGTACTTC | CASSPQRETYEQYF
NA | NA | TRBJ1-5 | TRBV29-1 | TGCAGCGTTGGACAGCCCAATCAGCCCCAGCATTTT | CSVGQPNQPQHF
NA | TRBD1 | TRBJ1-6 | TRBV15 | TGTGCCACCAGCAGAGGCGGGACAGGGGATTCACCCCTCCACTTT | CATSRGGTGDSPLHF
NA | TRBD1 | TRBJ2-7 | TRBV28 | TGTGCCAGCAGGGGGGGACAGGCCTACGAGCAGTACTTC | CASRGGQAYEQYF
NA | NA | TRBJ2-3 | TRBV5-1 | TGCGCCAGCAGCTCTCGGGATACGCAGTATTTT | CASSSRDTQYF
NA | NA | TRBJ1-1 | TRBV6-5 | TGTGCCAGCAGTTACTCAGGGGGGAGCACTGAAGCTTTCTTT | CASSYSGGSTEAFF
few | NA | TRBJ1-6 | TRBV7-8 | TGTGCCAGCAGCTTAGGGACAGATCATTCACCCCTCCACTTT | CASSLGTDHSPLHF
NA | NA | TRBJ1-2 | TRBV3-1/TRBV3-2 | TGTGCCAGCAGCCAACCTGCCACGGGTGGCTACACCTTC | CASSQPATGGYTF
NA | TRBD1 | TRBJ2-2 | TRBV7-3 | TGTGCCAGCAGCTTAGGAGGACAGGGATGGACCGGGGAGCTGTTTTTT | CASSLGGQGWTGELFF
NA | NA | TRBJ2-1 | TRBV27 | TGTGCCAGCAGTGGCGGCAGGGTTGGCAGCAATGAGCAGTTCTTC | CASSGGRVGSNEQFF
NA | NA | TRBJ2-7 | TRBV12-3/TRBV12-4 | TGTGCCAGCAGTTTCGAGGTGTACGAGCAGTACTTC | CASSFEVYEQYF
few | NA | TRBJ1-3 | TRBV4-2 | TGTGCCAGCAGCCAAGAGACCAGGACAGACTCTGGAAACACCATATATTTT | CASSQETRTDSGNTIYF
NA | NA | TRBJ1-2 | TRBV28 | TGTGCCAGCAGCCCGACTGGGTATGGCTACACCTTC | CASSPTGYGYTF
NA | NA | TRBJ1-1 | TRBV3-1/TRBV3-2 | TGTGCCAGCAGCCAAGGCCGGGCCCCCGGGGCTGAAGCTTTCTTT | CASSQGRAPGAEAFF
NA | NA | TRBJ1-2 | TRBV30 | TGTGCCAGCGAACCGGGGCCTGGCTACACCTTC | CASEPGPGYTF
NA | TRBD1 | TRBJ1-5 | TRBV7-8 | TGTGCCAGCGGACTCAGGACAGGGGCCGATCAGCCCCAGCATTTT | CASGLRTGADQPQHF
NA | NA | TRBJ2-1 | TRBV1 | TGCACCAGCAGCCCGCCCCCAGCGGACAATGAGCAGTTCTTC | CTSSPPPADNEQFF
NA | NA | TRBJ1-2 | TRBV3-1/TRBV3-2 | TGTGCCAGCAGCCAAGATCGATCTACCTATGGCTACACCTTC | CASSQDRSTYGYTF
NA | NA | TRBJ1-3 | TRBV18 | TGTGCCAGCTCCCGGTTTCAGACGAGGGACACCATATATTTT | CASSRFQTRDTIYF
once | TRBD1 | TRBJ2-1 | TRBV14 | TGTGCCAGCAGCCAGGCTAGGACAGGAGGCAATGAGCAGTTCTTC | CASSQARTGGNEQFF
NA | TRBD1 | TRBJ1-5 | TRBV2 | TGTGCCAGCAGTGCCCCCTCGACAGGGGGTATGAGGAGCAATCAGCCCCAGCATTTT | CASSAPSTGGMRSNQPQHF
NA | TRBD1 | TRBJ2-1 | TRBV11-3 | TGTGCCAGCGGCCAGCCGACAGGGGAGCAGTTCTTC | CASGQPTGEQFF
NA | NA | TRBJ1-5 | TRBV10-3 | TGTGCCATCAGTGTACAGAGCACCGATCAGCCCCAGCATTTT | CAISVQSTDQPQHF
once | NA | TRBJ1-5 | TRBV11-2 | TGTGCCAGCAGCTTATCCAGCAATCAGCCCCAGCATTTT | CASSLSSNQPQHF
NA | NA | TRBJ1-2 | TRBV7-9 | TGTGCCAGCAGCCCAGAGATCCGCTACTATGGCTACACCTTC | CASSPEIRYYGYTF
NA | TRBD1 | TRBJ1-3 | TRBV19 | TGTGCCAGTAGTACGACAGGGCCTGGAAACACCATATATTTT | CASSTTGPGNTIYF